Following are 11 T cell receptor beta chains from one sample sequenced in a study of lymphopenia after photon versus proton radiotherapy. Profiling relied on immunoSEQ multiplex PCR, and the TCRdb table lists in-frame clones only, not all of them. The table has fewer than 70,000 clones, 87% seen once. Sequenced material: peripheral blood, taken from a patient treated with proton-based radiotherapy. The origin of the receptors is a man of 80 years or more with esophageal cancer.

This clone was seen at least ten times. The chain recombines TRBV6-5 with TRBJ2-7; D might be TRBD1 (6 bases). Germline V gene data show CDR1 as MNHEY and CDR2 as SVGAGI. V was pared by 7 bases and J by 6 bases, with 19 bases between. The length of the CDR3 is 14 residues. CDR3: CASTLRQGSLEQYF. As DNA, the CDR3 is TGTGCCAGCACCCTACGGCAGGGGAGCCTCGAGCAGTACTTC.

The DNA of the CDR3 is TGTGCCAGCAGCTTAGCGGCGGATTACGAGCAGTACTTC. Encoded protein: CASSLAADYEQYF. The rearrangement links TRBV7-9 to TRBJ2-7; D is uncertain. Trimming removed 0 bases from V and 4 bases from J, with 7 bases in between. This CDR3 comprises 13 residues. The germline gives CDR1 SEHNR, CDR2 FQNEAQ (reference sequence).

V gene TRBV5-1 combines with J gene TRBJ1-1; D possibly corresponds to TRBD1 (5 bases). Trimming left V 6 bases short and J 5 bases short, with 23 bases between. The CDR3 runs 16 residues. Germline lookup yields CDR1 SGHRS and CDR2 YFSETQ. CDR3 residues: CASTSIGAPGETEAFF. CDR3 coding DNA: TGCGCCAGCACCTCAATTGGGGCCCCGGGGGAGACTGAAGCTTTCTTT.

This clone has a single count. This chain links TRBV18 with TRBJ2-2; the D is unclear. The germline V gene has CDR1 KGHSH and CDR2 LQKENI. CDR3 length: 16 amino acids. The V and J ends lost 3 bases and 0 bases respectively, with 11 bases between them. The CDR3 sequence is CASSPTPGPNTGELFF. The CDR3 nucleotides read TGTGCCAGCTCACCCACCCCCGGGCCGAACACCGGGGAGCTGTTTTTT.

V usage is TRBV5-1 and J usage is TRBJ1-6, with no clear D. Germline CDR1 reads SGHRS; CDR2 reads YFSETQ. Trimming cost V 1 base and J 9 bases, with 8 bases left between them. The CDR3 loop spans 13 amino acids. DNA for the CDR3: TGCGCCAGCAGCTTGATCGCGGGTTCACCCCTCCACTTT. As protein: CASSLIAGSPLHF.

The genes are TRBV2 and TRBJ2-2; 9 positions match TRBD1. The CDR3 loop spans 15 amino acids. Germline CDR1 reads SNHLY; CDR2 reads FYNNEI. Trimming cost V 10 bases and J 8 bases; bases outside gene matches: 14. The CDR3 reads CATATGQGISGELFF. CDR3 DNA: TGTGCCACCGCGACTGGACAGGGGATTTCTGGGGAGCTGTTTTTT. Filled out from reference TRBV2 and TRBJ2-2, the complete variable domain reads EPEVTQTPSHQVTQMGQEVILRCVPISNHLYFYWYRQILGQKVEFLVSFYNNEISEKSEIFDDQFSVERPDGSNFTLKIRSTKLEDSAMYFCATATGQGISGELFFGEGSRLTVL.

About this clone itself: Germline is not matched at one junction end, which may reflect a read error. The chain uses TRBV11-2 and TRBJ2-6, with a possible D match to TRBD1 (6 bases). The germline CDR1 and CDR2 sequences are SGHAT and FQNNGV. The CDR3 is 15 residues long. The CDR3 protein is CASSLRDTGANVLTF. The CDR3 coding sequence is TGTGCCAGCAGCCTCCGGGACACTGGAGCCAACGTCCTGACTTTC.

The gene calls are TRBV11-2 and TRBJ2-3, with D possibly TRBD2 on 7 matching bases. CDR1 is SGHAT and CDR2 is FQNNGV in the germline V gene. Between the trimmed V and J ends, which lost 4 bases and 4 bases, there was a span of 21 bases. This CDR3 has 17 amino acids. CDR3 sequence (DNA): TGTGCCAGCAGCTCCTGGGGCGGGGGCGGTCGAGCAGATACGCAGTATTTT. Encoded protein: CASSSWGGGGRADTQYF.

The chain employs TRBV7-2 and TRBJ2-4, with D tentatively TRBD2 (7 bases). This CDR3 has 14 amino acids. Looked up from germline, CDR1 is SGHTA and CDR2 is FQGNSA. V lost 1 base to trimming and J lost 9 bases, with 13 bases between them. In nucleotides, the CDR3 is TGTGCCAGCAGCTTAGGTGCGGGGGCAGTCATTCAGTACTTC. This encodes CASSLGAGAVIQYF. The complete variable domain, with remaining parts taken from reference TRBV7-2 and TRBJ2-4, reads GAGVSQSPSNKVTEKGKDVELRCDPISGHTALYWYRQSLGQGLEFLIYFQGNSAPDKSGLPSDRFSAERTGGSVSTLTIQRTQQEDSAVYLCASSLGAGAVIQYFGAGTRLSVL.

The chain recombines TRBV30 with TRBJ1-2; D is perhaps TRBD1 (5 bases). In germline, CDR1 is GTSNPN, CDR2 SVGIG (reference sequence). The CDR3 spans 13 residues. The V and J ends lost 1 base and 3 bases respectively, with 9 bases between them. Here the CDR3 reads CAWSGGAHYGYTF. The CDR3 DNA reads as TGTGCCTGGAGTGGAGGGGCCCACTATGGCTACACCTTC.

The chain couples TRBV7-9 to TRBJ2-3; 10 bases align to TRBD1. From germline, CDR1 is SEHNR and CDR2 FQNEAQ (reference sequence). V shed 5 bases and J 6 bases; nucleotides not matched to a gene: 11. The CDR3 runs 16 residues. DNA for the CDR3: TGTGCCAGCAGCCGCGGGACAGGGGACTACGTCGATACGCAGTATTTT. This sequence encodes CASSRGTGDYVDTQYF. Looking up the rest from reference TRBV7-9 and TRBJ2-3 gives the full variable domain: DTGVSQNPRHKITKRGQNVTFRCDPISEHNRLYWYRQTLGQGPEFLTYFQNEAQLEKSRLLSDRFSAERPKGSFSTLEIQRTEQGDSAMYLCASSRGTGDYVDTQYFGPGTRLTVL.